This T cell receptor (beta chain) was observed in a study of human thymus T cells. Overall study results and limits: What related research reported was that thymic repertoires overlapped highly among unrelated individuals. Apparent skewing of V and J gene usage characterized both thymic and blood repertoires.

Thymus tissue was removed during corrective cardiac surgery. The protocol was immunoSEQ multiplex PCR, while the TCRdb copy is restricted to in-frame clones and leaves out a portion. The sample lists some 120,000 clones, about 93% seen once, with roughly 0.024% in the top ten. V was pared by 5 bases and J by 4 bases, with 15 bases between. Germline V lookup: CDR1 LGHNT, CDR2 FRNRAP. The CDR3 contains 14 residues. About this clone itself: The antigen remains undetermined.

This TCR was recovered from a boy under two years old with a congenital heart defect but otherwise immunologically healthy. The gene calls are TRBV12-5 and TRBJ2-7; tentative D call: TRBD2 (6 bases). Sequencing was performed on thymus tissue. Here the CDR3 DNA reads TGTGCTAGTGGTGGGACTCCCTCTGGGTACGAGCAGTACTTC. Protein: CASGGTPSGYEQYF.